The 31 T cell receptor beta chains given below trace back to one sample, sequenced in a study of cytotoxic CD8 clonotypes in ibrutinib-treated CLL. Assay used: immunoSEQ multiplex PCR; TCRdb lists only in-frame clones, some missing. Of about 43,000 clones in the sample, under 75% are singletons; the top ten hold roughly 13%. The sequencing here drew on PBMCs, taken after 12 months of ibrutinib treatment. The source of these receptors is a human donor with chronic lymphocytic leukemia.

The J gene is TRBJ1-2, the V gene TRBV10-3; D remains ambiguous. Germline V gene sequence: CDR1 ENHRY, CDR2 SYGVKD. The CDR3 consists of 12 residues. Trimming pared 3 bases from V and 5 bases from J, leaving 7 bases between. This chain's CDR3 is CAISDDLYGYTF. The CDR3 nucleotides are TGTGCCATCAGTGATGATCTTTATGGCTACACCTTC.

The rearrangement joins TRBV6-6 to TRBJ1-2, with 8 bases fitting TRBD1. Trimming cost V 2 bases and J 7 bases; bases outside gene matches: 3. The CDR3 sequence is 13 residues long. Germline V gene sequence: CDR1 MNHNY, CDR2 SVGAGI (reference sequence). DNA of the CDR3: TGTGCCAGCAGTTACGGGACAGGAGGTGGCTACACCTTC. Amino acids: CASSYGTGGGYTF.

This chain links TRBV6-6 with TRBJ2-4, with D unclear. V dropped 7 bases and J dropped 0 bases, with 10 bases sitting between them. The CDR3 totals 14 residues. Germline CDR1 and CDR2: MNHNY and SVGAGI (reference sequence). This CDR3 reads CASMVNLAKNIQYF. CDR3 in DNA: TGTGCCAGCATGGTCAACCTAGCCAAAAACATTCAGTACTTC.

The V gene is TRBV5-4, the J gene TRBJ2-4; weak D call: TRBD1 (5 bases). The V end lost 0 bases, the J end lost 13 bases, and 14 bases lay between the germline ends. This CDR3 is 13 amino acids long. Per the germline V gene, CDR1 is SGHNT and CDR2 is YYREEE (reference sequence). CDR3 nucleotide sequence: TGTGCCAGCAGCTTGGGACAGTCCAAGGGGCAGTACTTC. Its protein is CASSLGQSKGQYF. Using reference TRBV5-4 and TRBJ2-4 for the parts outside the CDR3, the full variable domain is ETGVTQSPTHLIKTRGQQVTLRCSSQSGHNTVSWYQQALGQGPQFIFQYYREEENGRGNFPPRFSGLQFPNYSSELNVNALELDDSALYLCASSLGQSKGQYFGAGTRLSVL.

The gene calls are TRBV10-3 and TRBJ2-7; TRBD1 agrees at 9 bases. Looked up from germline, CDR1 is ENHRY and CDR2 is SYGVKD. Losses at the gene ends were 6 bases for V and 6 bases for J; bases not matched to a gene: 9. The CDR3 extends over 14 amino acids. The chain's CDR3 is CAISPGQGFPEQYF. DNA for the CDR3: TGTGCCATCAGCCCGGGACAGGGTTTTCCCGAGCAGTACTTC.

J is TRBJ1-3 and V is TRBV25-1, with D possibly being TRBD1 (6 bases). The CDR3 extends over 18 amino acids. The germline V gene has CDR1 MGHDK and CDR2 SYGVNS. The V end lost 4 bases, the J end lost 0 bases, and 19 bases lay between the germline ends. Written as DNA, the CDR3 is TGTGCCAGCAGTGGCCCAGGTACGGGACATTCCTCTGGAAACACCATATATTTT. Translated: CASSGPGTGHSSGNTIYF.

The chain is built from TRBV4-1 and TRBJ1-5, with no clear D. CDR3 length: 18 amino acids. The germline V gene encodes CDR1 MGHRA and CDR2 YSYEKL. With 0 bases removed from V and 0 bases from J, the gap between germline ends came to 15 bases. CDR3 DNA sequence: TGCGCCAGCAGCCAAGAAGCCCTTAGACAAAATAGCAATCAGCCCCAGCATTTT. Its translation: CASSQEALRQNSNQPQHF.

V and J are TRBV27 and TRBJ1-2, with a possible D match to TRBD1 (5 bases). Germline V gene lookup returns CDR1 MNHEY and CDR2 SMNVEV (reference sequence). This CDR3 spans 15 amino acids. Trimming removed 4 bases at V and 3 bases at J, with 15 bases between. In DNA form, the CDR3 reads TGTGCCAGCAGTTCTGTAGGGGCGGCAGACTATGGCTACACCTTC. Amino acid sequence: CASSSVGAADYGYTF.

The chain uses TRBV6-5 and TRBJ1-2, with D maybe TRBD1 (6 bases). The germline V and J ends were trimmed by 7 bases and 2 bases, with 11 bases remaining between them. Germline assignment: CDR1 MNHEY and CDR2 SVGAGI. This CDR3 contains 13 residues. The chain's CDR3 is CASKTTGNYGYTF. The CDR3 DNA reads TGTGCCAGCAAGACGACAGGCAACTATGGCTACACCTTC.

V gene TRBV6-6 combines with J gene TRBJ2-7; D gene unclear. This CDR3 comprises 14 residues. Trimming left V 0 bases short and J 3 bases short, with 9 bases between. Germline loops: CDR1 MNHNY, CDR2 SVGAGI (reference sequence). CDR3 DNA: TGTGCCAGCAGTTACTCGGACGGGTACTACGAGCAGTACTTC. It codes for CASSYSDGYYEQYF.

The chain carries TRBV6-5 and TRBJ1-3; 8 bases line up with TRBD1. The ends lost 2 bases at V and 2 bases at J; junction bases unmatched: 5. The length of the CDR3 is 16 residues. Germline V gene data show CDR1 as MNHEY and CDR2 as SVGAGI. This CDR3 is CASSYTWTGTGNTIYF. CDR3 coding DNA: TGTGCCAGCAGTTACACCTGGACAGGGACTGGAAACACCATATATTTT.

The chain links TRBV30 to TRBJ1-5; D uncertain. The V gene lost 3 bases and the J gene lost 1 base, with 4 bases spanning the gap. Looked up from germline, CDR1 is GTSNPN and CDR2 is SVGIG (reference sequence). The CDR3 sequence is 12 residues long. The CDR3 coding sequence is TGTGCCTGGAGCGAAAGCAATCAGCCCCAGCATTTT. It specifies CAWSESNQPQHF.

The chain has TRBV11-2 and TRBJ1-5, with 8 bases fitting TRBD1. Germline assignment: CDR1 SGHAT and CDR2 FQNNGV. With V trimmed by 4 bases and J by 5 bases, 16 bases remained unmatched. The length of the CDR3 is 18 residues. The CDR3 region is CASSSPDREHPIDQPQHF. DNA of the CDR3: TGTGCCAGCAGCTCCCCGGACAGGGAGCACCCGATCGATCAGCCCCAGCATTTT.

The chain joins TRBV11-1 to TRBJ1-1, with D unclear. Trimming took off 3 bases at V and 1 base at J, with 3 bases between the two ends. Germline CDR1 reads SGHAT; CDR2 reads FQDESV (reference sequence). This CDR3 region has 12 residues. The CDR3 protein is CASSFSNTEAFF. Written as DNA, the CDR3 is TGTGCCAGCAGCTTTTCGAACACTGAAGCTTTCTTT. Full variable domain (missing parts from reference TRBV11-1 and TRBJ1-1): EAEVAQSPRYKITEKSQAVAFWCDPISGHATLYWYRQILGQGPELLVQFQDESVVDDSQLPKDRFSAERLKGVDSTLKIQPAELGDSAMYLCASSFSNTEAFFGQGTRLTVV.

This sequence joins TRBV6-6 and TRBJ1-2; D remains unclear. Germline V gene data show CDR1 as MNHNY and CDR2 as SVGAGI (reference sequence). Trimming removed 5 bases at V and 2 bases at J, with 3 bases between. This CDR3 region has 11 residues. This chain's CDR3 is CASSLNYGYTF. DNA of the CDR3: TGTGCCAGCAGTCTGAACTATGGCTACACCTTC.

V usage is TRBV5-4 and J usage is TRBJ1-2, with D possibly matching TRBD1 (6 bases). With 4 bases removed from V and 0 bases from J, the gap between germline ends came to 13 bases. Per the germline V gene, CDR1 is SGHNT and CDR2 is YYREEE (reference sequence). The CDR3 length is 15 residues. The CDR3 DNA is TGTGCCAGCAGCGCCTACAGGGCCCCTAACTATGGCTACACCTTC. Amino acid sequence: CASSAYRAPNYGYTF.

The V and J genes are TRBV7-3 and TRBJ1-3; possibly TRBD1 for D (5 bases). The V gene lost 0 bases and the J gene lost 4 bases, with 13 bases spanning the gap. The germline V gene has CDR1 SGHTA and CDR2 FQGTGA. The length of the CDR3 is 16 residues. CDR3 residues: CASSLTGAPSGNTIYF. CDR3 DNA sequence: TGTGCCAGCAGCTTAACAGGGGCCCCTTCAGGAAACACCATATATTTT.

In its sample, this clone was seen a few times. This sequence joins TRBV7-6 and TRBJ1-1; D ambiguous. This CDR3 has 12 amino acids. The V end was cut by 4 bases, the J end by 7 bases, with 10 bases between. The V gene's germline CDR1 is SGHVS and CDR2 FNYEAQ. In DNA form, the CDR3 reads TGTGCCAGCAGCTCCGGAGCCCTTGAAGCTTTCTTT. As protein: CASSSGALEAFF.

The chain joins TRBV6-4 to TRBJ2-3; 8 nucleotides align to TRBD2. Germline trimming cut 0 bases from V and 2 bases from J; bases unmatched to any gene: 4. This CDR3 has 16 amino acids. The germline V gene has CDR1 MRHNA and CDR2 SNTAGT. As DNA, the CDR3 is TGTGCCAGCAGTGACTCGGACGGGGGGGACACAGATACGCAGTATTTT. Protein sequence: CASSDSDGGDTDTQYF.

The chain is built from TRBV7-3 and TRBJ1-5; a weak D match, TRBD1 (5 bases). V was clipped by 3 bases and J by 5 bases, with 14 bases between them. This CDR3 spans 15 amino acids. Germline-derived CDR1 and CDR2 are SGHTA and FQGTGA. CDR3 sequence (DNA): TGTGCCAGCAGCTTCAGGGAGGGTTGGGATCAGCCCCAGCATTTT. Translation gives CASSFREGWDQPQHF.

The chain couples TRBV5-1 to TRBJ2-5; tentatively, D is TRBD1 or TRBD2 (5 bases each). The CDR3 is 15 residues long. Germline loops: CDR1 SGHRS, CDR2 YFSETQ. With 3 bases removed from V and 2 bases from J, the gap between germline ends came to 14 bases. The CDR3 region has the DNA TGCGCCAGCAGCTGGGGACGGACAACGCAAGAGACCCAGTACTTC. Translation: CASSWGRTTQETQYF.

This clone was seen a single time. This chain connects TRBV28 to TRBJ1-3, with D perhaps TRBD1 (6 bases). The V gene's germline CDR1 is MDHEN and CDR2 SYDVKM. Trimming removed 2 bases at V and 4 bases at J, with 9 bases between. The CDR3 extends over 14 amino acids. CDR3 sequence reads: CASSLGTRGNTIYF. The CDR3 coding sequence is TGTGCCAGCAGTTTAGGGACAAGAGGAAACACCATATATTTT.

The J gene is TRBJ2-5, the V gene TRBV19, with TRBD1 matching 10 bases. CDR1 LNHDA and CDR2 SQIVND come from the germline V gene (reference sequence). The CDR3 is 14 residues long. V shed 11 bases and J 5 bases; nucleotides not matched to a gene: 11. CDR3 amino acids: CACADRGLAETQYF. CDR3 DNA sequence: TGTGCCTGCGCCGACAGGGGGCTTGCGGAGACCCAGTACTTC.

This clone was observed a few times. The V call is TRBV29-1, the J call TRBJ2-5; D may be TRBD1 or TRBD2 (5 bases each). The CDR3 has 13 residues. Trimming stripped 6 bases from V and 2 bases from J, with 13 bases between. Germline V CDR1 and CDR2: SQVTM, ANQGSEA. CDR3 DNA: TGCAGCGTCCGCGAGGGACCTCAAGAGACCCAGTACTTC. This gives the protein CSVREGPQETQYF.

The gene calls are TRBV7-9 and TRBJ1-1, with D hard to call. The germline V gene encodes CDR1 SEHNR and CDR2 FQNEAQ (reference sequence). The CDR3 loop spans 14 amino acids. Trimming shortened V by 2 bases and J by 5 bases, and 12 bases separated the two germline ends. The CDR3 sequence is CASSLSRDFTEAFF. CDR3 DNA: TGTGCCAGCAGCTTATCTAGGGATTTTACTGAAGCTTTCTTT.

This sequence joins TRBV19 and TRBJ1-5; weak D call: TRBD1 (5 bases). Germline CDR1 LNHDA, CDR2 SQIVND (reference sequence). V lost 10 bases and J 7 bases, leaving 14 bases between the germline ends. This CDR3 comprises 12 residues. Here the CDR3 reads CATGGVDQPQHF. CDR3 nucleotides: TGTGCCACTGGAGGGGTAGACCAGCCCCAGCATTTT.

The rearrangement joins TRBV18 to TRBJ1-4; no clear D gene. This CDR3 comprises 14 residues. Trimming left V 0 bases short and J 5 bases short, with 7 bases between. Germline-derived CDR1 and CDR2 are KGHSH and LQKENI. The CDR3 DNA reads as TGTGCCAGCTCACCACCTGGTTCGAATGAAAAACTGTTTTTT. This codes for CASSPPGSNEKLFF.

The CDR3 here is CASWTGALYGYTF. In DNA form, the CDR3 reads TGTGCCAGCTGGACAGGGGCCCTCTATGGCTACACCTTC. This chain connects TRBV28 to TRBJ1-2, with TRBD1 matching over 9 bases. The CDR3 runs 13 residues. The germline CDR1 and CDR2 sequences are MDHEN and SYDVKM. Trimming cost V 8 bases and J 4 bases; bases outside gene matches: 5.

The chain employs TRBV6-5 and TRBJ1-2; tentatively, D is TRBD1 (6 bases). Trimming stripped 6 bases from V and 1 base from J, with 15 bases between. The CDR3 is 15 residues long. Per germline, CDR1 MNHEY and CDR2 SVGAGI. The CDR3 here is CASRGGDTLNYGYTF. As DNA, the CDR3 is TGTGCCAGCAGGGGGGGGGACACCCTTAACTATGGCTACACCTTC.

This rearrangement joins TRBV18 to TRBJ1-2; D possibly corresponds to TRBD1 (6 bases). Germline V gives CDR1 KGHSH, CDR2 LQKENI. This CDR3 region has 16 residues. V was cut by 5 bases and J by 5 bases, with 21 bases left in between. CDR3 sequence (DNA): TGTGCCAGCTCATCCGCCTCGGGGGGGCAGACTTATGGCTACACCTTC. Amino acids: CASSSASGGQTYGYTF.

The chain has TRBV7-2 and TRBJ1-1; D call uncertain. V lost 2 bases and J 4 bases, leaving 8 bases between the germline ends. The CDR3 sequence is 13 residues long. CDR1 and CDR2 from the germline V gene are SGHTA and FQGNSA. The CDR3 spells CASSLLRGTEAFF. Written as DNA, the CDR3 is TGTGCCAGCAGCTTATTGCGCGGCACTGAAGCTTTCTTT.